The 31 T cell receptor beta chains below come from one sample, sequenced in a study of blood T cell repertoires in COVID-19. Method: immunoSEQ multiplex PCR; TCRdb's copy keeps in-frame clones and lacks some. The sample has more than 50,000 clones; around four fifths are singletons. The material sequenced was peripheral blood. All receptors derive from a human donor in a cohort sampled during active COVID-19.

The gene calls are TRBV4-3 and TRBJ2-3; 12 nucleotides line up with TRBD2. Germline assignment: CDR1 LGHNA and CDR2 YSLEER. The CDR3 length is 14 residues. V dropped 8 bases and J dropped 6; count of bases not matched to a gene: 6. The CDR3: CASALAGGTDTQYF. The CDR3 DNA reads TGCGCCAGCGCACTAGCGGGAGGTACCGATACGCAGTATTTT.

This sequence joins TRBV2 and TRBJ2-3, with a tentative D call TRBD1 (6 bases). The V and J ends lost 4 bases and 3 bases respectively, with 8 bases between them. CDR1 is SNHLY, CDR2 FYNNEI, per germline. This CDR3 comprises 13 residues. The CDR3 nucleotides read TGTGCCAGCAGTGGGCAGGGGACAGATACGCAGTATTTT. The encoded protein is CASSGQGTDTQYF.

The chain employs TRBV7-2 and TRBJ1-2; 10 bases are a match to TRBD1. The CDR3 runs 16 residues. With 5 bases clipped from V and 1 base from J, the junction kept 7 bases outside the gene matches. CDR1 SGHTA and CDR2 FQGNSA come from the germline V gene. The CDR3 DNA is TGTGCCAGCAGCCCGCGGACAGGGGGTATTAACTATGGCTACACCTTC. It is translated as CASSPRTGGINYGYTF.

This clone was seen more than once but under ten times. The chain recombines TRBV6-2 or TRBV6-3 with TRBJ2-7; D may be TRBD2 (5 bases). The CDR3 covers 12 residues. Trimming removed 5 bases at V and 6 bases at J, with 11 bases between. Germline values: CDR1 MNHEY, CDR2 SVGEGT. CDR3: CASSLDWGEQYF. In DNA form, the CDR3 reads TGTGCCAGCAGTCTGGACTGGGGCGAGCAGTACTTC.

V gene TRBV18 combines with J gene TRBJ2-3, with D tentatively TRBD1 (5 bases). From germline, CDR1 is KGHSH and CDR2 LQKENI. Trimming pared 0 bases from V and 0 bases from J, leaving 13 bases between. There are 17 residues in the CDR3. In DNA form, the CDR3 reads TGTGCCAGCTCACCACCGGTGGGCAGGGTAAGCACAGATACGCAGTATTTT. This codes for CASSPPVGRVSTDTQYF.

The chain joins TRBV5-1 to TRBJ2-7, with 8 nucleotides matching TRBD2. The CDR3 totals 18 residues. Germline V CDR1 and CDR2: SGHRS, YFSETQ. V lost 7 bases to trimming and J lost 3 bases; unmatched junction nucleotides: 21. This chain's CDR3 is CASWLGGRGATPGYEQYF. CDR3 in DNA: TGCGCCAGCTGGTTGGGGGGGCGGGGGGCGACGCCAGGCTACGAGCAGTACTTC.

This chain uses TRBV6-6 with TRBJ1-2, with D unclear. The V gene lost 10 bases and the J gene lost 5 bases, with 17 bases spanning the gap. Germline-derived CDR1 and CDR2 are MNHNY and SVGAGI (reference sequence). CDR3 length: 13 residues. The CDR3 spells CATTPEGLYGYTF. CDR3 coding DNA: TGTGCCACCACCCCGGAGGGCCTATATGGCTACACCTTC.

The genes are TRBV7-9 and TRBJ2-7; 12 bases align to TRBD2. Germline-derived CDR1 and CDR2 are SEHNR and FQNEAQ (reference sequence). The V gene end was trimmed by 4 bases and the J gene end by 7 bases; junction bases not matched to a gene: 8. The CDR3 runs 15 residues. CDR3 sequence reads: CASSYPLAGGREQYF. For the CDR3, the DNA is TGTGCCAGCAGCTACCCCCTAGCGGGAGGGCGTGAGCAGTACTTC.

The CDR3 is CATSRDQTVRNEQFF. CDR3 sequence (DNA): TGTGCCACCAGCAGAGACCAAACAGTTAGGAATGAGCAGTTCTTC. The genes are TRBV15 and TRBJ2-1; D is unresolved. The germline gives CDR1 LNHNV, CDR2 YYDKDF (reference sequence). V gave up 0 bases and J gave up 7 bases, with 13 bases separating them. The CDR3 extends over 15 amino acids.

This clone came up once. The chain is built from TRBV29-1 and TRBJ1-2; D remains unclear. Looked up from germline, CDR1 is SQVTM and CDR2 is ANQGSEA. The germline V and J ends were trimmed by 0 bases and 12 bases, with 14 bases remaining between them. This CDR3 is 12 amino acids long. This CDR3 is CSVEDLAGKHTF. DNA for the CDR3: TGCAGCGTTGAAGACCTGGCGGGGAAACACACCTTC.

The CDR3 bases are TGTGCCAGCAGGACGGAGGGCCAGGTTACTGAAGCTTTCTTT. Amino acid sequence: CASRTEGQVTEAFF. The V call is TRBV6-5, the J call TRBJ1-1; D ambiguous. V was clipped by 6 bases and J by 5 bases, with 16 bases between them. Germline V gene lookup returns CDR1 MNHEY and CDR2 SVGAGI. The CDR3 has 14 amino acids.

CDR3 loop: CASSQGQGEGGGYTF. The CDR3 DNA reads TGTGCCAGCAGTCAGGGACAGGGGGAGGGAGGTGGCTACACCTTC. V usage is TRBV28 and J usage is TRBJ1-2, with 11 bases matching TRBD1. Germline assignment: CDR1 MDHEN and CDR2 SYDVKM. This CDR3 has 15 residues. After removal of 5 bases from V and 7 bases from J, the junction contained 9 bases not matched to a gene.

The chain employs TRBV5-4 and TRBJ1-4, with D maybe TRBD1 (5 bases). This CDR3 is 17 amino acids long. Deletions cut 0 bases from V and 0 bases from J, with 12 bases between. Germline lookup yields CDR1 SGHNT and CDR2 YYREEE (reference sequence). The CDR3 is CASSLGGGAATNEKLFF. The CDR3 nucleotides are TGTGCCAGCAGCTTGGGGGGTGGGGCAGCAACTAATGAAAAACTGTTTTTT. The full variable domain, completed using reference TRBV5-4 and TRBJ1-4, is ETGVTQSPTHLIKTRGQQVTLRCSSQSGHNTVSWYQQALGQGPQFIFQYYREEENGRGNFPPRFSGLQFPNYSSELNVNALELDDSALYLCASSLGGGAATNEKLFFGSGTQLSVL.

This sequence joins TRBV9 and TRBJ2-1; weak D call: TRBD1 (5 bases). The length of the CDR3 is 15 residues. Trimming pared 0 bases from V and 6 bases from J, leaving 13 bases between. CDR1 and CDR2 from the germline V gene are SGDLS and YYNGEE. As DNA, the CDR3 is TGTGCCAGCAGCGTAGCGCCAGGGTCGAGCAATGAGCAGTTCTTC. Translating it yields CASSVAPGSSNEQFF.

J is TRBJ2-5 and V is TRBV6-5; D is unclear. The CDR3 spans 11 residues. Germline values: CDR1 MNHEY, CDR2 SVGAGI. Between the trimmed V and J ends, which lost 0 bases and 9 bases, there was a span of 5 bases. The CDR3 here is CASSYSSAQYF. The CDR3 coding sequence is TGTGCCAGCAGTTACTCGTCTGCCCAGTACTTC.

The rearrangement joins TRBV11-2 to TRBJ2-7; D possibly corresponds to TRBD2 (6 bases). Germline values: CDR1 SGHAT, CDR2 FQNNGV. Trimming removed 2 bases at V and 2 bases at J, with 7 bases between. The CDR3 contains 13 residues. The DNA for the CDR3 is TGTGCCAGCAGCTTACGCGGGACCTACGAGCAGTACTTC. This encodes CASSLRGTYEQYF.

The rearrangement links TRBV6-2 or TRBV6-3 to TRBJ1-5, with 7 bases fitting TRBD1. The CDR3 loop spans 14 amino acids. V dropped 2 bases and J dropped 6; count of bases not matched to a gene: 4. Germline-derived CDR1 and CDR2 are MNHEY and SVGEGT. This CDR3 is CASSYGGQVQPQHF. The CDR3 DNA reads TGTGCCAGCAGTTACGGAGGACAGGTTCAGCCCCAGCATTTT.

This clone was detected once. This chain uses TRBV19 with TRBJ1-4, with TRBD1 matching 9 bases. The trim removed 10 bases at V and 0 bases at J, leaving 9 bases unmatched. The CDR3 sequence is 16 residues long. The V gene's germline CDR1 is LNHDA and CDR2 SQIVND (reference sequence). The CDR3 protein is CATTGQGNSTNEKLFF. The CDR3 DNA follows: TGTGCCACTACCGGACAGGGGAATTCAACTAATGAAAAACTGTTTTTT.

The J gene is TRBJ2-7, the V gene TRBV5-6, with D maybe TRBD1 (5 bases). Germline values: CDR1 SGHDT, CDR2 YYEEEE. This CDR3 has 13 amino acids. V lost 0 bases, J lost 11 bases, and 15 bases lay in between. The CDR3 DNA reads as TGTGCCAGCAGCTTGGTCGCAGGGCCTCAGGAGTACTTC. Encoded protein: CASSLVAGPQEYF.

This clone occurred a few times. V gene TRBV5-1 combines with J gene TRBJ2-2, with 8 bases matching TRBD2. Looked up from germline, CDR1 is SGHRS and CDR2 is YFSETQ. Trimming removed 3 bases from V and 4 bases from J; junction bases left unmatched: 8. This CDR3 has 16 amino acids. CDR3 sequence: CASSSKREFSTGELFF. In DNA, the CDR3 is TGCGCCAGCAGCTCGAAGCGGGAGTTTAGCACCGGGGAGCTGTTTTTT.

The gene calls are TRBV7-9 and TRBJ1-3; unclear D gene. Germline V gives CDR1 SEHNR, CDR2 FQNEAQ (reference sequence). V lost 5 bases, J lost 0 bases, and 8 bases lay in between. The CDR3 runs 14 residues. Here the CDR3 reads CASSPSSSGNTIYF. CDR3 DNA sequence: TGTGCCAGCAGCCCCTCCAGCTCTGGAAACACCATATATTTT.

V is TRBV7-2 and J is TRBJ2-7; maybe TRBD1 (5 bases). This CDR3 spans 13 amino acids. From germline, CDR1 is SGHTA and CDR2 FQGNSA. The V end was cut by 3 bases, the J end by 2 bases, with 8 bases between. CDR3 sequence: CASSLTEAYEQYF. CDR3 bases: TGTGCCAGCAGCTTGACAGAAGCCTACGAGCAGTACTTC.

The chain has TRBV19 and TRBJ1-1, with D possibly TRBD1 on 6 matching bases. This CDR3 has 14 amino acids. CDR1 and CDR2 from the germline V gene are LNHDA and SQIVND (reference sequence). The V and J ends lost 6 bases and 1 base respectively, with 12 bases between them. In DNA, the CDR3 is TGTGCCAGTAGCCGGGACACTTGGAACACTGAAGCTTTCTTT. Its protein product is CASSRDTWNTEAFF.

V gene TRBV14 combines with J gene TRBJ1-6; D not resolved. The germline CDR1 and CDR2 sequences are SGHDN and FVKESK. With 6 bases removed from V and 9 bases from J, the gap between germline ends came to 15 bases. This CDR3 spans 14 amino acids. The chain's CDR3 is CASRPTYSGSPLHF. The CDR3 DNA reads as TGTGCCAGCAGACCTACATACTCAGGTTCACCCCTCCACTTT.

V and J are TRBV5-6 and TRBJ1-1; TRBD1 matches at 8 bases. Looked up from germline, CDR1 is SGHDT and CDR2 is YYEEEE. The CDR3 has 15 amino acids. Germline trimming cut 4 bases from V and 5 bases from J; bases unmatched to any gene: 10. CDR3 nucleotides: TGTGCCAGCAGCCGTCTGTCCCACAGGGGGACTGAAGCTTTCTTT. It translates to CASSRLSHRGTEAFF.

The genes are TRBV5-1 and TRBJ2-7, with 7 positions matching TRBD2. Unmatched junction bases numbered 2, after V lost 1 base and J lost 4 bases. Per germline, CDR1 SGHRS and CDR2 YFSETQ. The CDR3 covers 13 residues. The CDR3 loop is CASSLRREYEQYF. Here the CDR3 DNA reads TGCGCCAGCAGCTTGAGGCGGGAGTACGAGCAGTACTTC.

V usage is TRBV7-3 and J usage is TRBJ2-2, with 8 positions matching TRBD2. CDR3 length equals 14 residues. V shed 5 bases, J shed 3 bases, and the junction held 2 bases outside the gene matches. Germline V lookup: CDR1 SGHTA, CDR2 FQGTGA. CDR3 sequence reads: CASSPGGDTGELFF. CDR3 DNA sequence: TGTGCCAGCAGCCCCGGGGGGGACACCGGGGAGCTGTTTTTT.

The rearrangement links TRBV2 to TRBJ2-2, with unresolved D. Germline V gene data show CDR1 as SNHLY and CDR2 as FYNNEI. The CDR3 runs 13 residues. Between the trimmed V and J ends, which lost 6 bases and 5 bases, there was a span of 10 bases. The CDR3 loop is CASSPSQTGELFF. The CDR3 nucleotides read TGTGCCAGCAGCCCTTCCCAGACCGGGGAGCTGTTTTTT.

This sequence joins TRBV3-1 (or the pseudogene TRBV3-2) and TRBJ2-7, with 10 bases matching TRBD1. The CDR3 loop spans 14 amino acids. After removal of 4 bases from V and 6 bases from J, the junction contained 6 bases not matched to a gene. Germline-derived CDR1 and CDR2 are LGHDT and YNNKEL (reference sequence). Here the CDR3 reads CASSPRDRGSEQYF. Here the CDR3 DNA reads TGTGCCAGCAGCCCCCGGGACAGGGGATCCGAGCAGTACTTC.

A few counts support this clone. V and J are TRBV3-1 (or the pseudogene TRBV3-2) and TRBJ2-1, with 9 bases matching TRBD2. There are 16 residues in the CDR3. Looked up from germline, CDR1 is LGHDT and CDR2 is YNNKEL (reference sequence). The junction had 9 bases not matched to a gene; V was cut back by 1 base and J by 8 bases. CDR3 DNA: TGTGCCAGCAGCCAAGCGGTGGCTAGCGGGACGGATGAGCAGTTCTTC. As protein: CASSQAVASGTDEQFF.

The V call is TRBV12-1, the J call TRBJ2-3; the D call TRBD2 from the table was never checked on the DNA. TRBV12-1 is designated a pseudogene. CDR3 length equals 14 residues. DNA for the CDR3: TGTGCCAGCAGCTTCTGGACTAGCGGGCCAACGCAGTATTTT. This codes for CASSFWTSGPTQYF.